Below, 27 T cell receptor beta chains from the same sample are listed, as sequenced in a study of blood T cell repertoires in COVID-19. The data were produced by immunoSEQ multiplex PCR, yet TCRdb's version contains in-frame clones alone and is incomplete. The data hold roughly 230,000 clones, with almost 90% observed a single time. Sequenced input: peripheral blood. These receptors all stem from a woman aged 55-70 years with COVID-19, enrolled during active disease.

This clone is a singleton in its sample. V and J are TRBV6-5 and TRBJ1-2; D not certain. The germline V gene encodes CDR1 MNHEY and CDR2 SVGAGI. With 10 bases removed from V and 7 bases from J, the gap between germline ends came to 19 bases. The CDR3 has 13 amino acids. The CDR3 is CATTRLAASGYTF. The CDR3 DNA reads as TGTGCCACCACCCGCCTGGCAGCGTCTGGCTACACCTTC.

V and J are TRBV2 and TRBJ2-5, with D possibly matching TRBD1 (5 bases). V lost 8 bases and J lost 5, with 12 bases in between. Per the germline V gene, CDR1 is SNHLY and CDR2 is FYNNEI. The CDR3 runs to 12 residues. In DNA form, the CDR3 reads TGTGCCAGCGGGGCTACCGCGGAGACCCAGTACTTC. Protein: CASGATAETQYF.

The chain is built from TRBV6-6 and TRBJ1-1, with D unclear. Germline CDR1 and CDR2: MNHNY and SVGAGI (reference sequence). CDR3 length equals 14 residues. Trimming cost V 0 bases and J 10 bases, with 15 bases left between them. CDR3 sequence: CASSYSQSPYGAFF. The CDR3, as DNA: TGTGCCAGCAGTTACTCTCAAAGTCCCTATGGAGCTTTCTTT.

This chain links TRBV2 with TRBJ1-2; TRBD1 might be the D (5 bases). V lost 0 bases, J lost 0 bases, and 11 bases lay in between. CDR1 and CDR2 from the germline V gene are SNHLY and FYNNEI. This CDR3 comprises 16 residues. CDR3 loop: CASSEAFPGTNYGYTF. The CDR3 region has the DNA TGTGCCAGCAGTGAAGCATTTCCAGGGACTAACTATGGCTACACCTTC.

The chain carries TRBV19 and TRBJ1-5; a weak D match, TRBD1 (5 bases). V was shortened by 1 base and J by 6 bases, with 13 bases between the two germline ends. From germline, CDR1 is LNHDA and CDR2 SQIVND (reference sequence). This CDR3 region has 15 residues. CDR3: CASSIATGTGQPQHF. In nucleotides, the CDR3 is TGTGCCAGTAGTATAGCTACAGGAACGGGTCAGCCCCAGCATTTT. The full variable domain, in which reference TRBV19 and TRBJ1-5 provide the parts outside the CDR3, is DGGITQSPKYLFRKEGQNVTLSCEQNLNHDAMYWYRQDPGQGLRLIYYSQIVNDFQKGDIAEGYSVSREKKESFPLTVTSAQKNPTAFYLCASSIATGTGQPQHFGDGTRLSIL.

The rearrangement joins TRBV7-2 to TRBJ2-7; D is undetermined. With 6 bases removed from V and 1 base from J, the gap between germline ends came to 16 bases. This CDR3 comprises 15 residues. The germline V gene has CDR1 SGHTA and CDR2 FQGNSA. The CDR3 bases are TGTGCCAGCAGGTGGTTAGCCACGAGTTCCTACGAGCAGTACTTC. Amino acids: CASRWLATSSYEQYF. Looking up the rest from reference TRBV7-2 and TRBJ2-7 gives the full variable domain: GAGVSQSPSNKVTEKGKDVELRCDPISGHTALYWYRQSLGQGLEFLIYFQGNSAPDKSGLPSDRFSAERTGGSVSTLTIQRTQQEDSAVYLCASRWLATSSYEQYFGPGTRLTVT.

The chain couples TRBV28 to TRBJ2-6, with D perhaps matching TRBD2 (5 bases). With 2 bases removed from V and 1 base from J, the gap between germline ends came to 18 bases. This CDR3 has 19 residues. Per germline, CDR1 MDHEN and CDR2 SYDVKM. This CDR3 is CASSLSHFDGGSGANVLTF. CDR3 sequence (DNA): TGTGCCAGCAGTTTAAGTCATTTCGACGGAGGTTCTGGGGCCAACGTCCTGACTTTC.

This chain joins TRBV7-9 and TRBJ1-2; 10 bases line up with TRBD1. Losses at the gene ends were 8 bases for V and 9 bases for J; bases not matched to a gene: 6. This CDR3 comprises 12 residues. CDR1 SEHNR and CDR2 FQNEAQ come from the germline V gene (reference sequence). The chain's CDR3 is CASGRDRGSYTF. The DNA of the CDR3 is TGTGCCAGCGGCCGGGACAGGGGTAGCTACACCTTC.

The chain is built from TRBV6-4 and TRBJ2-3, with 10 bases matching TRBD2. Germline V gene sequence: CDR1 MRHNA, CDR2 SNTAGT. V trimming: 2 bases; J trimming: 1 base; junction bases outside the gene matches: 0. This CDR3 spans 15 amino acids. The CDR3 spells CASSDGTSGTDTQYF. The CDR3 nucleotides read TGTGCCAGCAGTGACGGGACTAGCGGCACAGATACGCAGTATTTT.

CDR3 protein: CAWSAKTSGGAQTQYF. In nucleotides, the CDR3 is TGTGCCTGGAGCGCGAAGACTAGCGGGGGGGCGCAGACCCAGTACTTC. V usage is TRBV30 and J usage is TRBJ2-5; TRBD2 matches 14 bases. Germline CDR1 reads GTSNPN; CDR2 reads SVGIG (reference sequence). With V trimmed by 3 bases and J by 6 bases, 9 bases remained unmatched. The CDR3 runs to 16 residues.

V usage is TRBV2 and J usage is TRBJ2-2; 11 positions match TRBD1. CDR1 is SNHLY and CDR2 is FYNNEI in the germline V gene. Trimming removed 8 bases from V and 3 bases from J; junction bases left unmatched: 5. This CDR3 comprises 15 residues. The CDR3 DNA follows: TGTGCCAGCCGGTGGACAGGGGGCTACACCGGGGAGCTGTTTTTT. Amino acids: CASRWTGGYTGELFF.

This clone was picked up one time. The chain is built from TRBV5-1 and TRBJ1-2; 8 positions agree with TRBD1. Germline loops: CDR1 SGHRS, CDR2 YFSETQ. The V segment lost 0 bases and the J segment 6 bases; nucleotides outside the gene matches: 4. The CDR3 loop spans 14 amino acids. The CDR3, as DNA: TGCGCCAGCAGCTTGGAGGTCAGGGGGCATGGCTACACCTTC. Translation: CASSLEVRGHGYTF.

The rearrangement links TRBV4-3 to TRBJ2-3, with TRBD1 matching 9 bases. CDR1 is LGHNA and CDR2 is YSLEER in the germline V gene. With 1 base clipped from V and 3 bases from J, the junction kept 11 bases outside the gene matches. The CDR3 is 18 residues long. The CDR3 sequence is CASSQAHSGTGLTDTQYF. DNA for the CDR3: TGCGCCAGCAGCCAAGCACACTCCGGGACAGGGCTGACAGATACGCAGTATTTT.

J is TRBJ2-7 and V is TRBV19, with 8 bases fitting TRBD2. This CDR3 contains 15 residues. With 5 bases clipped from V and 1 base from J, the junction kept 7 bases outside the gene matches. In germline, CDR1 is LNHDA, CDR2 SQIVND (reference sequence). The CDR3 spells CASSPRGGRSYEQYF. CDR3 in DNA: TGTGCCAGTAGTCCCCGGGGGGGTCGGTCCTACGAGCAGTACTTC. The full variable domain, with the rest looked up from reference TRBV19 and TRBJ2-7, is DGGITQSPKYLFRKEGQNVTLSCEQNLNHDAMYWYRQDPGQGLRLIYYSQIVNDFQKGDIAEGYSVSREKKESFPLTVTSAQKNPTAFYLCASSPRGGRSYEQYFGPGTRLTVT.

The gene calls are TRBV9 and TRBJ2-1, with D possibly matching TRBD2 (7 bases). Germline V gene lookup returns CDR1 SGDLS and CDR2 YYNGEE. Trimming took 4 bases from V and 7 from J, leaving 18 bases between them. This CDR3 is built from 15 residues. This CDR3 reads CASSNAGAPTNEQFF. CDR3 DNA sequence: TGTGCCAGCAGCAATGCGGGGGCTCCTACAAATGAGCAGTTCTTC.

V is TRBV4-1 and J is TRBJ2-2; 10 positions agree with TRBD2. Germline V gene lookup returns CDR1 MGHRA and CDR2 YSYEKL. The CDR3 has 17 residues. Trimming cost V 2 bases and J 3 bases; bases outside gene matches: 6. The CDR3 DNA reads TGCGCCAGCAGCCAAAAGGGGCTAGCGGGGGACACCGGGGAGCTGTTTTTT. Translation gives CASSQKGLAGDTGELFF.

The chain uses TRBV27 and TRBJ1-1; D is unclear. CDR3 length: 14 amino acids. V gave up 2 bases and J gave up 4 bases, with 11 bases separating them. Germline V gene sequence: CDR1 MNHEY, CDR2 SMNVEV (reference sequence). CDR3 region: CASSLGSGSTEAFF. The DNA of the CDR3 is TGTGCCAGCAGTTTAGGTTCGGGGTCCACTGAAGCTTTCTTT.

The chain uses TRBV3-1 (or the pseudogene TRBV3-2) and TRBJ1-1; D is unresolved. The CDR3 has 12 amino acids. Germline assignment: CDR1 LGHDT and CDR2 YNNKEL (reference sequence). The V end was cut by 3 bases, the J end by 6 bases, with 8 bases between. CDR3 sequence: CASSHDQAEAFF. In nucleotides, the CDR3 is TGTGCCAGCAGCCATGATCAGGCTGAAGCTTTCTTT.

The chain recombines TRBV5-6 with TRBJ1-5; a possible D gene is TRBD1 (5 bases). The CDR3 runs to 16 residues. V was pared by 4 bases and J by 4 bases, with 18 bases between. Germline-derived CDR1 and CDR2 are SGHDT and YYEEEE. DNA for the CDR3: TGTGCCAGCAGCGAGACCCCAGGGCTGCCTAATCAGCCCCAGCATTTT. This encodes CASSETPGLPNQPQHF.

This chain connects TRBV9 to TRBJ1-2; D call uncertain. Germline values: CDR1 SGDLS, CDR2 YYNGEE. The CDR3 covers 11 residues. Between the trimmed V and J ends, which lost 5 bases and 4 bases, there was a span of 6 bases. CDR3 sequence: CASSGRYGYTF. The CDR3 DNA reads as TGTGCCAGCAGTGGGCGCTATGGCTACACCTTC.

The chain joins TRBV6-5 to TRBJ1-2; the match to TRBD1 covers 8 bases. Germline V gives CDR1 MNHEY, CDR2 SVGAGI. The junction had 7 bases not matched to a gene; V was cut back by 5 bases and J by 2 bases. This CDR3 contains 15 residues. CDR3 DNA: TGTGCCAGCAGTCGCCCCGGACAGGGAAACTATGGCTACACCTTC. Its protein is CASSRPGQGNYGYTF.

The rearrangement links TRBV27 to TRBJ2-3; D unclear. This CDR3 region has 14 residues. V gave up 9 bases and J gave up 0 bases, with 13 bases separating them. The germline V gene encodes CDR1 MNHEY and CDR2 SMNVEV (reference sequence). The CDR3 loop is CASSLETSTDTQYF. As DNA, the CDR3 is TGTGCCAGTTCGCTAGAGACTAGCACAGATACGCAGTATTTT.

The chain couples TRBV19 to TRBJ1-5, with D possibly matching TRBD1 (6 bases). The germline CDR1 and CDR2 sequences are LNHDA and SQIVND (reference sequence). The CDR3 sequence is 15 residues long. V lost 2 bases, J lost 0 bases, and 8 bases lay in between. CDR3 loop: CASSISGDSNQPQHF. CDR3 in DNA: TGTGCCAGTAGTATATCAGGGGATAGCAATCAGCCCCAGCATTTT.

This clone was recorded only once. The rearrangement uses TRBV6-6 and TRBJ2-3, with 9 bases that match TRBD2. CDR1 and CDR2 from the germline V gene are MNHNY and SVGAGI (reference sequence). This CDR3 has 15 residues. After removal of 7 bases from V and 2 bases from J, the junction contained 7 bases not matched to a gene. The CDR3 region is CASKNLAGDTDTQYF. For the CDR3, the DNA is TGTGCCAGCAAAAACTTAGCGGGAGACACAGATACGCAGTATTTT.

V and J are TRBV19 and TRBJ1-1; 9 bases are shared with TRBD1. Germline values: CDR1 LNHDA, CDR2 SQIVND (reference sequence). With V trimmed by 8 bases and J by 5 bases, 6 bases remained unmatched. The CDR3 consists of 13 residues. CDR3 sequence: CASHSGTGTEAFF. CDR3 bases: TGTGCCAGTCATAGTGGGACAGGGACTGAAGCTTTCTTT. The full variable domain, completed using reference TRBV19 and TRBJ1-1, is DGGITQSPKYLFRKEGQNVTLSCEQNLNHDAMYWYRQDPGQGLRLIYYSQIVNDFQKGDIAEGYSVSREKKESFPLTVTSAQKNPTAFYLCASHSGTGTEAFFGQGTRLTVV.

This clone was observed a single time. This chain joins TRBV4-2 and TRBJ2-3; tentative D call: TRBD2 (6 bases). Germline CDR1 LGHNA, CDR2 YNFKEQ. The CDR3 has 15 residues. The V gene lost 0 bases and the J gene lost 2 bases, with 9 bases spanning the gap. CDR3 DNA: TGTGCCAGCAGCCAAGACCTAGCGAACACAGATACGCAGTATTTT. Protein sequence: CASSQDLANTDTQYF.

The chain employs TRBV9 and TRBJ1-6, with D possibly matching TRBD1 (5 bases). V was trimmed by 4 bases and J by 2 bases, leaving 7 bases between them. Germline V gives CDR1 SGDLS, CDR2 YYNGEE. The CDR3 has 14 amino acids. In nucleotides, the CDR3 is TGTGCCAGCAGCAGACAGCCCTATAATTCACCCCTCCACTTT. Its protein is CASSRQPYNSPLHF.